This entry lists 6 T cell receptor beta chains sequenced from one sample in a study of cytomegalovirus exposure and HLA in healthy donors. Only in-frame clones appear in the TCRdb table, and some are missing; sequencing was by immunoSEQ multiplex PCR. The table includes tens of thousands of clones, about 93% detected once. Material for sequencing was PBMCs. These receptors were obtained from a woman under 30 in good health and CMV-seropositive.

In this sample, this clone turned up once. The chain employs TRBV7-8 and TRBJ2-5; 11 bases agree with TRBD2. Trimming took 2 bases from V and 4 from J; bases not matched to a gene: 9. The V gene's germline CDR1 is SGHVS and CDR2 FQNEAQ. The CDR3 extends over 17 amino acids. DNA of the CDR3: TGTGCCAGCAGCTTATGGTCTAGCGGGAGGCGGGGAGAGACCCAGTACTTC. Protein: CASSLWSSGRRGETQYF.

The chain couples TRBV19 to TRBJ2-5; tentatively, D is TRBD1 (6 bases). Germline CDR1 is LNHDA and CDR2 is SQIVND (reference sequence). Trimming stripped 4 bases from V and 4 bases from J, with 13 bases between. The CDR3 extends over 14 amino acids. In DNA form, the CDR3 reads TGTGCCAGTAGTACCGCAGGGGTCGGAGAGACCCAGTACTTC. Protein sequence: CASSTAGVGETQYF.

The chain combines TRBV6-5 with TRBJ2-7; the match to TRBD1 covers 9 bases. The CDR3 contains 14 residues. V lost 8 bases to trimming and J lost 0 bases; unmatched junction nucleotides: 5. Germline V gene data show CDR1 as MNHEY and CDR2 as SVGAGI. The CDR3 DNA reads TGTGCCAGCGAACAGGGGGCGAGCTCCTACGAGCAGTACTTC. This codes for CASEQGASSYEQYF.

The genes are TRBV20-1 and TRBJ1-4; D call uncertain. Looked up from germline, CDR1 is DFQATT and CDR2 is SNEGSKA (reference sequence). The CDR3 runs to 11 residues. Between the trimmed V and J ends, which lost 5 bases and 4 bases, there was a span of 5 bases. The CDR3 protein is CSAADNEKLFF. The CDR3 nucleotides read TGCAGTGCTGCAGATAATGAAAAACTGTTTTTT.

V gene TRBV7-9 combines with J gene TRBJ2-7; D is unresolved. Trimming shortened V by 5 bases and J by 4 bases, and 12 bases separated the two germline ends. The CDR3 spans 13 residues. Per germline, CDR1 SEHNR and CDR2 FQNEAQ (reference sequence). CDR3 nucleotide sequence: TGTGCCAGCAGCCCCCGGAACGGGTACGAGCAGTACTTC. This codes for CASSPRNGYEQYF.

This chain uses TRBV18 with TRBJ1-3; no definite D call. The ends were cut back, 4 bases at V and 0 bases at J, with 22 bases in the middle. The CDR3 is made up of 19 amino acids. CDR1 and CDR2 from the germline V gene are KGHSH and LQKENI. CDR3: CASSQDLTPLPGSGNTIYF. The CDR3 DNA is TGTGCCAGCTCACAGGACTTAACCCCTCTACCGGGCTCTGGAAACACCATATATTTT.